The T cell receptor beta chain described here comes from a study of cytomegalovirus exposure and HLA in healthy donors. General study results and limits: Per a prior analysis, the majority of TCR beta V segments were productive roughly 90% or roughly 30% of the time. Sequence variants that were highly shared formed a cluster that was likely a sequencing artifact. Later on, analysis showed that most CMV-associated TCR beta chains appeared to be HLA-restricted.

In the case of this clone: Its antigen is unknown.

Researchers ran the PCR with 60 Vbeta and 13 Jbeta primers. The protocol was immunoSEQ multiplex PCR, while the TCRdb copy is restricted to in-frame clones and leaves out a portion. The sample lists 110,000 to 150,000 clones; about three quarters were seen once. Sequencing used PBMCs. The source of this sequence is a man between 18 and 35 years old in good health and CMV-seronegative.

CDR3: CASSQGSSSPLHF. The CDR3 DNA sequence: TGCGCCAGCAGTCAGGGGTCTTCCTCACCCCTCCACTTT. This sequence joins TRBV10-2 and TRBJ1-6; perhaps TRBD1 as D (6 bases). Trimming removed 5 bases from V and 10 bases from J, with 12 bases in between. This CDR3 has 13 residues. CDR1 is WSHSY and CDR2 is SAAADI in the germline V gene.